These 8 T cell receptor beta chains were all obtained from the same sample, sequenced in a study of cytomegalovirus exposure and HLA in healthy donors (TCRdb year 2017). Library construction relied on the immunoSEQ multiplex PCR assay. For the multiplex PCR, a mixture combining 60 forward primers for TCR Vbeta segments and 13 reverse primers for TCR Jbeta segments was used. Drawn from immuneACCESS, this table holds only the in-frame rearrangements with V and J called that TCRdb kept. Clones are partly lost; checked studies trace under half to an unresolved V gene and leave the rest unexplained. For this sample there are 170,000 or so clones; 77% appear just once. Jointly, the top ten make up about 1.5% of the sample. Material for sequencing was PBMCs. The source of these receptors is a woman in her twenties or thirties in good health and CMV-seropositive.

CDR3 DNA: TGTGCCAGCAGCCCCCAGAAGATCTCCTACGAGCAGTACTTC. Protein: CASSPQKISYEQYF. This sequence joins TRBV11-2 and TRBJ2-7; no firm D call. The CDR3 length is 14 residues. Looked up from germline, CDR1 is SGHAT and CDR2 is FQNNGV. Trimming pared 5 bases from V and 0 bases from J, leaving 11 bases between.

V usage is TRBV28 and J usage is TRBJ2-1, with 9 bases aligning to TRBD2. V lost 4 bases to trimming and J lost 8 bases; unmatched junction nucleotides: 12. The CDR3 covers 16 residues. Germline V CDR1 and CDR2: MDHEN, SYDVKM. The CDR3 is CASSSAARGRAYEQFF. CDR3 coding DNA: TGTGCCAGCAGTTCGGCCGCCCGCGGGAGGGCCTATGAGCAGTTCTTC.

V is TRBV7-8 and J is TRBJ1-1; TRBD1 is a possible D gene (5 bases). Trimming shortened V by 4 bases and J by 3 bases, and 15 bases separated the two germline ends. The CDR3 is 15 residues long. The germline V gene has CDR1 SGHVS and CDR2 FQNEAQ. The chain's CDR3 is CASSWPGGSHTEAFF. In DNA form, the CDR3 reads TGTGCCAGCAGCTGGCCGGGGGGGAGCCACACTGAAGCTTTCTTT.

This clone was picked up one time. The chain joins TRBV5-8 to TRBJ2-4; TRBD2 is a possible D gene (5 bases). This CDR3 comprises 17 residues. CDR1 SGHTS and CDR2 YDEGEE come from the germline V gene. V was shortened by 4 bases and J by 3 bases, with 20 bases between the two germline ends. CDR3 in amino acids: CASSKDWGTEGKNIQYF. The DNA of the CDR3 is TGTGCCAGCAGCAAGGATTGGGGTACCGAGGGCAAAAACATTCAGTACTTC. Supplemented by reference TRBV5-8 and TRBJ2-4, the full variable domain reads EAGVTQSPTHLIKTRGQQATLRCSPISGHTSVYWYQQALGLGLQFLLWYDEGEERNRGNFPPRFSGRQFPNYSSELNVNALELEDSALYLCASSKDWGTEGKNIQYFGAGTRLSVL.

This clone appeared once. The gene calls are TRBV5-4 and TRBJ2-2; weak D call: TRBD1 (5 bases). In germline, CDR1 is SGHNT, CDR2 YYREEE (reference sequence). Trimming removed 5 bases at V and 4 bases at J, with 12 bases between. The CDR3 has 14 residues. CDR3 amino acids: CASRSDSTTGELFF. The CDR3, as DNA: TGTGCCAGCAGGTCTGACAGCACCACCGGGGAGCTGTTTTTT. Combining the CDR3 with reference TRBV5-4 and TRBJ2-2 gives the whole variable domain ETGVTQSPTHLIKTRGQQVTLRCSSQSGHNTVSWYQQALGQGPQFIFQYYREEENGRGNFPPRFSGLQFPNYSSELNVNALELDDSALYLCASRSDSTTGELFFGEGSRLTVL.

The chain joins TRBV10-1 to TRBJ2-1, with a weak D call TRBD2 (6 bases). The length of the CDR3 is 14 residues. Germline CDR1 and CDR2: WNHNN and SYGVQD (reference sequence). V was pared by 0 bases and J by 6 bases, with 9 bases between. The CDR3 spells CASSESGEVNEQFF. As DNA, the CDR3 is TGCGCCAGCAGTGAGTCGGGGGAGGTCAATGAGCAGTTCTTC.

This clone showed up just once. This chain joins TRBV4-2 and TRBJ2-3; D may be TRBD1 (5 bases). V shed 2 bases and J shed 0 bases, with 9 bases lying between them. The germline CDR1 and CDR2 sequences are LGHNA and YNFKEQ. The CDR3 length is 15 residues. The CDR3 DNA is TGTGCCAGCAGCCAAAGCAGGGCTAGCACAGATACGCAGTATTTT. It yields the protein CASSQSRASTDTQYF.

This rearrangement joins TRBV11-1 to TRBJ2-3, with 9 bases fitting TRBD2. CDR3 size: 16 residues. After removal of 2 bases from V and 3 bases from J, the junction contained 6 bases not matched to a gene. Germline V gene sequence: CDR1 SGHAT, CDR2 FQDESV (reference sequence). CDR3 DNA: TGTGCCAGCAGCTTAATTAGGACTAGCGCGACAGATACGCAGTATTTT. It is translated as CASSLIRTSATDTQYF.